The text below deals with one T cell receptor beta chain. What it binds is unknown. This entry belongs to a study of early T cells in non-severe SARS-CoV-2 infection. Study in general: Chains were unpaired, as sequencing was done on bulk RNA from unsorted whole blood. Whole-study findings and limits: In VDJdb matching, anti-spike CD8 responses were favored while private and CD4 specificities went missing.

As part of library construction, unique molecular identifiers were attached to individual cDNA molecules. TCRdb ran MiXCR on the 5' RACE reads and lists one entry per CDR3 protein. The sample carries approximately 110,000 distinct CDR3 sequences, just under 15% recorded once. The sequence came from an adult who was a healthcare worker with PCR-confirmed SARS-CoV-2 infection or an uninfected control (not recorded which). The sample was whole blood.

CDR3 sequence reads: CASRSGNAADTQYF. The CDR3 region has the DNA TGTGCCAGCCGGAGCGGGAACGCTGCAGATACGCAGTATTTT. The J gene is TRBJ2-3, the V gene TRBV6-5; TRBD2 aligns across 7 bases. Germline trimming cut 8 bases from V and 4 bases from J; bases unmatched to any gene: 9. Looked up from germline, CDR1 is MNHEY and CDR2 is SVGAGI. This CDR3 spans 14 amino acids.